These 14 T cell receptor beta chains were sequenced from one sample in a study of T cells expressing NK-cell markers. Reanalyzing the 5' RACE reads, TCRdb keeps one entry per CDR3 protein, without DNA. This table holds under 200,000 distinct CDR3 sequences. Source material: blood T cells: a sorted CD56 or NKG2C T cell subset, CD4+ or CD8+ T cells, or bulk PBMC T cells (not recorded which). These receptors were obtained from a woman between 18 and 70 years old in good health.

This chain uses TRBV6-2 or TRBV6-3 with TRBJ2-3. The CDR3 contains 13 residues. CDR1 and CDR2 (germline): MNHEY, SVGEGT. The CDR3 is CASSLRRTDTQYF.

The rearrangement uses TRBV2 and TRBJ1-6; the D call from TCRdb, TRBD1, cannot be confirmed without DNA. The CDR3 spans 15 residues. Germline assignment: CDR1 SNHLY and CDR2 FYNNEI. This CDR3 reads CASSGKGSYNSPLHF.

This chain connects TRBV7-9 to TRBJ2-1; TCRdb's assignment of TRBD2 cannot be checked, as there is no DNA. This CDR3 has 13 residues. Germline V lookup: CDR1 SEHNR, CDR2 FQNEAQ (reference sequence). CDR3 loop: CASSQGLAGEQFF.

The chain joins TRBV7-2 to TRBJ2-3. CDR1 and CDR2 (germline): SGHTA, FQGNSA. CDR3 length equals 18 residues. The CDR3 is CASSLARKASAVSDTQYF. Looking up the rest from reference TRBV7-2 and TRBJ2-3 gives the full variable domain: GAGVSQSPSNKVTEKGKDVELRCDPISGHTALYWYRQSLGQGLEFLIYFQGNSAPDKSGLPSDRFSAERTGGSVSTLTIQRTQQEDSAVYLCASSLARKASAVSDTQYFGPGTRLTVL.

The chain recombines TRBV12-3 or TRBV12-4 with TRBJ2-7. The CDR3 runs 14 residues. CDR3 sequence: CASSFGFYQNEQYF.

The genes are TRBV7-9 and TRBJ2-4; TCRdb selects TRBD2, and the lack of DNA leaves this call unchecked. The V gene's germline CDR1 is SEHNR and CDR2 FQNEAQ (reference sequence). The CDR3 loop spans 16 amino acids. The CDR3 region is CASSAGTSVAKNIQYF.

The chain has TRBV7-3 and TRBJ2-1; without DNA, the TCRdb call of TRBD2 cannot be checked. Per germline, CDR1 SGHTA and CDR2 FQGTGA. This CDR3 has 18 amino acids. CDR3 amino acids: CASSLEGTSGRFYNEQFF.

V gene TRBV7-9 combines with J gene TRBJ2-3; TCRdb designates TRBD1, a call that cannot be tested without DNA. Germline V CDR1 and CDR2: SEHNR, FQNEAQ (reference sequence). This CDR3 has 15 residues. This CDR3 is CASSLAGGRRDTQYF. The entire variable domain, with the rest obtained from reference TRBV7-9 and TRBJ2-3, is as follows: DTGVSQNPRHKITKRGQNVTFRCDPISEHNRLYWYRQTLGQGPEFLTYFQNEAQLEKSRLLSDRFSAERPKGSFSTLEIQRTEQGDSAMYLCASSLAGGRRDTQYFGPGTRLTVL.

CDR3 protein: CASSGRSGQETQYF. The V call is TRBV18, the J call TRBJ2-5; the TCRdb call, TRBD1, lacks DNA for checking. The CDR3 is made up of 14 amino acids. Germline values: CDR1 KGHSH, CDR2 LQKENI.

J is TRBJ2-3 and V is TRBV2; TCRdb's D gene call, TRBD2, goes unchecked for lack of DNA. The CDR3 covers 14 residues. Germline V gives CDR1 SNHLY, CDR2 FYNNEI. CDR3 region: CASSDRGGLDTQYF.

The V call is TRBV3-1, the J call TRBJ1-5; with no DNA, the TCRdb D assignment of TRBD1 cannot be verified. CDR3 size: 17 residues. The germline V gene encodes CDR1 LGHDT and CDR2 YNNKEL (reference sequence). This CDR3 is CASSPGQGLTVNQPQHF.

The chain is built from TRBV9 and TRBJ2-3; the D call of TRBD2 rests on TCRdb alone, since no DNA is present to check it. The germline gives CDR1 SGDLS, CDR2 YYNGEE. The CDR3 consists of 15 residues. The CDR3 is CASSALGGSTDTQYF.

The CDR3 loop is CASSSPTGTGIFQARTDTQYF. V and J are TRBV21-1 and TRBJ2-3; TCRdb picks TRBD1, but there is no DNA to check that call. TRBV21-1 is assigned pseudogene status. This CDR3 comprises 21 residues.

V usage is TRBV3-1 and J usage is TRBJ1-3. CDR1 LGHDT and CDR2 YNNKEL come from the germline V gene (reference sequence). This CDR3 contains 16 residues. The CDR3 spells CASSSIRRSSGNTIYF. Together with reference TRBV3-1 and TRBJ1-3, the CDR3 gives the full variable domain: DTAVSQTPKYLVTQMGNDKSIKCEQNLGHDTMYWYKQDSKKFLKIMFSYNNKELIINETVPNRFSPKSPDKAHLNLHINSLELGDSAVYFCASSSIRRSSGNTIYFGEGSWLTVV.